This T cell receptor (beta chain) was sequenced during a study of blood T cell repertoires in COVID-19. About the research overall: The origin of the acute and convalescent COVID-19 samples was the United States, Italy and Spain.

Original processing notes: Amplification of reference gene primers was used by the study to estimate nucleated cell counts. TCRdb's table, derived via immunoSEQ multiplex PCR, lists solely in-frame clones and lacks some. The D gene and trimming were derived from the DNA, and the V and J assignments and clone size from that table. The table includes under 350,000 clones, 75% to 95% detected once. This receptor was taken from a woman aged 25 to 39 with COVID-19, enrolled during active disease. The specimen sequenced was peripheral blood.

CDR3 nucleotides: TGTGCCAGCAGTTACAGTCCGGGTCCTCATGGAAACACCATATATTTT. Translated, it gives CASSYSPGPHGNTIYF. This chain links TRBV6-5 with TRBJ1-3; D gene unclear. V dropped 2 bases and J dropped 3 bases, with 14 bases sitting between them. The CDR3 contains 16 residues. The germline V gene has CDR1 MNHEY and CDR2 SVGAGI.